This TCR beta chain was sequenced during a study of CD8 T cells in Susac syndrome. Study overall: Clinically active disease was present in six of the sequenced Susac syndrome patients. Roughly eight of these patients were in remission.

With 4 bases removed from V and 7 bases from J, the gap between germline ends came to 15 bases. This CDR3 contains 14 residues. Germline V gene data show CDR1 as SGDLS and CDR2 as YYNGEE. It was negative isolation that provided the CD8+ and CD4+ T cells, whereas TEMRA cells were enriched by FACS. RNA amounts of about 0.45 to 1 ug underwent reverse transcription with random hexamers. Amplification of TCR beta CDR3 used immunoSEQ multiplex PCR across 54 Vbeta and 13 Jbeta. Using its own MiXCR run on the immunoSEQ multiplex PCR reads, TCRdb lists one record per CDR3 protein. Altogether 150,000 or so distinct CDR3 sequences are present, 85% to 95% being singletons, with the ten largest covering more than 0.14%.

The chain is built from TRBV9 and TRBJ2-4, with D perhaps matching TRBD1 (5 bases). The sequence was obtained from a human donor with Susac syndrome. Sequencing was done on a sample of CD4+ T cells from PBMCs. The CDR3 protein is CASSPGNPGNIQYF. CDR3 in DNA: TGTGCCAGCAGCCCCGGAAACCCAGGGAACATTCAGTACTTC.